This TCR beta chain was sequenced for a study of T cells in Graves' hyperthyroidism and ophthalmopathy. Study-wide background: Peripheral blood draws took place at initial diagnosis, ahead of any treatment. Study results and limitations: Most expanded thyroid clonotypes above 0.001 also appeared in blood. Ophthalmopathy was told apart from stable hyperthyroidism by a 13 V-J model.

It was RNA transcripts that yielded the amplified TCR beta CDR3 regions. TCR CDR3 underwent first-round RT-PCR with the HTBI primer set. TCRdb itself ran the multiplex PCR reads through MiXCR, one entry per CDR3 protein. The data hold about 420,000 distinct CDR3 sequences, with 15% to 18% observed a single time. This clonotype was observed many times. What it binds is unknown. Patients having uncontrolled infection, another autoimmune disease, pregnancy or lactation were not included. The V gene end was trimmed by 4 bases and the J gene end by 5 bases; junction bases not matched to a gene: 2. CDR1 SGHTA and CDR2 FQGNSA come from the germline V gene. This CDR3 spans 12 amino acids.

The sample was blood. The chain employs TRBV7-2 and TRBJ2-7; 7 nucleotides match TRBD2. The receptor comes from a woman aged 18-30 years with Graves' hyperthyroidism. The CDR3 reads CASSWDYHEQYF. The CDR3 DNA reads TGTGCCAGCAGCTGGGACTACCACGAGCAGTACTTC.